This paragraph covers one T cell receptor beta chain sequence. Sequenced by immunoSEQ multiplex PCR; TCRdb stores in-frame clones only, minus some. The sample contains 1,400,000 or so clones, approximately 98.5% of which appear only once. J gave up 0 bases and V 2 bases, and 6 bases lay outside the gene matches. Germline assignment: CDR1 WNHNN and CDR2 SYGVQD (reference sequence). The CDR3 is made up of 17 amino acids. These data are taken from a study of shared clonotypes between healthy human individuals. Sequencing was done on a sample of naive CD4+ T cells sorted from blood. Subset noted: CD45RA+ positively selected. The chain joins TRBV10-1 to TRBJ2-1; 8 nucleotides agree with TRBD2. This TCR was sampled from a man aged 25 to 45 in good health. The CDR3 DNA is TGCGCCAGCAGTGAGGACGGGAGGGGACTCTCCTACAATGAGCAGTTCTTC. It is translated as CASSEDGRGLSYNEQFF.